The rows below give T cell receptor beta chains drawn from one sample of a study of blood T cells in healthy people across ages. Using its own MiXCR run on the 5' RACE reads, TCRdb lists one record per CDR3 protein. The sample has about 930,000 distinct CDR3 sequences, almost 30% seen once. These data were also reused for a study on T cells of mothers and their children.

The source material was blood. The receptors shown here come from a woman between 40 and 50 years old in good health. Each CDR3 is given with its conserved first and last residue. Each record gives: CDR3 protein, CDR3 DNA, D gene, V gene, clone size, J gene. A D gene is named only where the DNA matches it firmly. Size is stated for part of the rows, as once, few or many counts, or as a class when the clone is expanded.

CASSLVRSQAEAFF TGCGCCAGCAGCTTGGTCAGGTCCCAAGCTGAAGCTTTCTTT . TRBV5-1 . TRBJ1-1
CATREADLTYGYTF TGTGCCACCAGGGAGGCAGACCTAACGTATGGCTACACCTTC . TRBV24-1 . TRBJ1-2
CASSFDRGKGYTF TGTGCCAGCAGCTTTGACAGGGGAAAAGGCTACACCTTC TRBD1 TRBV7-9 . TRBJ1-2
CASSFFGKGETQYF TGTGCCAGCAGCTTTTTTGGCAAAGGGGAGACCCAGTACTTC . TRBV7-2 . TRBJ2-5
CSAVVLAGVGNEQFF TGCAGTGCAGTAGTACTAGCGGGAGTAGGCAATGAGCAGTTCTTC TRBD2 TRBV20-1 . TRBJ2-1
CSARAPLVGGTEAFF TGCAGTGCTAGAGCCCCCCTCGTGGGGGGCACTGAAGCTTTCTTT . TRBV20-1 once TRBJ1-1
CASSQVRDPEETQYF TGTGCCAGCAGCCAAGTGCGGGACCCTGAAGAGACCCAGTACTTC . TRBV3-1 . TRBJ2-5
CASSQGGQGRVYEQYF TGTGCCAGCAGCCAAGGGGGTCAGGGCAGGGTCTACGAGCAGTACTTC . TRBV7-2 many TRBJ2-7
CASSVDSWEENEQFF TGTGCCAGCAGTGTGGACAGCTGGGAGGAAAATGAGCAGTTCTTC . TRBV9 few TRBJ2-1
CASSRPGTGVYEQYF TGTGCCAGCAGCCGCCCCGGGACAGGGGTCTACGAGCAGTACTTC TRBD1 TRBV3-1 many TRBJ2-7
CASSDTGSAPSYGYTF TGTGCCAGCAGCGACACGGGCAGCGCTCCCTCCTATGGCTACACCTTC . TRBV3-1 . TRBJ1-2
CATSDRNRVGQPQHF TGTGCCACCAGTGATCGAAACAGGGTTGGTCAGCCCCAGCATTTT . TRBV24-1 few TRBJ1-5
CASSSNLRGLAVETQYF TGTGCCAGCAGCTCCAACCTCCGCGGACTAGCCGTGGAGACCCAGTACTTC TRBD2 TRBV11-2 many TRBJ2-5
CASGRTSGGLSSYEQYF TGTGCCAGCGGAAGGACTAGCGGGGGCCTCAGCTCCTACGAGCAGTACTTC TRBD2 TRBV7-8 . TRBJ2-7
CASTARGGSDTQYF TGTGCCAGCACGGCCAGGGGAGGCTCAGATACGCAGTATTTT . TRBV7-2 . TRBJ2-3
CATSRAEWTGVNYGYTF TGTGCCACCAGCAGAGCGGAGTGGACAGGGGTGAACTATGGCTACACCTTC TRBD1 TRBV15 . TRBJ1-2
CASSPTGSPYEQYF TGCGCCAGCAGCCCCACCGGGAGCCCCTACGAGCAGTACTTC . TRBV4-1 many TRBJ2-7
CASSLSGTSGNTIYF TGTGCCAGCAGCTTATCAGGCACCTCTGGAAACACCATATATTTT . TRBV11-3 . TRBJ1-3
CASSPPTGGYEQYF TGTGCCAGCAGCCCCCCGACAGGGGGCTACGAGCAGTACTTC TRBD1 TRBV18 many TRBJ2-7
CASSLANRAPYEQYF TGCGCCAGCAGCTTGGCGAACAGGGCCCCCTACGAGCAGTACTTC . TRBV5-1 . TRBJ2-7
CASRPQGFEAFF TGTGCCAGCAGGCCACAGGGTTTTGAGGCTTTCTTT . TRBV28 . TRBJ1-1
CNTGTVYGYTF TGCAATACCGGGACGGTTTATGGCTACACCTTC . TRBV20-1 few TRBJ1-2
CASSYSTVNQPRHF TGTGCCAGCAGTTATTCGACAGTAAACCAGCCCCGGCATTTT . TRBV6-2/TRBV6-3 . TRBJ1-5
CASSPNEGGGLNERFF TGTGCCAGCAGCCCGAACGAGGGGGGGGGCCTCAATGAGCGGTTCTTC . TRBV7-3 . TRBJ2-1
CASTERRGGRGLETQYF TGTGCCAGTACGGAAAGGCGGGGGGGACGTGGATTGGAGACCCAGTACTTC TRBD2 TRBV5-4 . TRBJ2-5
CASSLRRDSYNSPLHF TGTGCCAGCAGCCTCAGGCGTGACAGTTATAATTCACCCCTCCACTTT . TRBV11-1 many TRBJ1-6
CASSANRGLYGYTF TGTGCCAGCAGCGCTAACAGGGGACTATATGGCTACACCTTC TRBD1 TRBV9 . TRBJ1-2
CASAISPGLAVCYF TGTGCCAGCGCCATTAGCCCCGGACTAGCTGTCTGTTATTTT TRBD2 TRBV7-2 few TRBJ2-3
CASSQVLSGGLPNEQFF TGCGCCAGCAGCCAGGTCCTTAGCGGGGGGCTTCCGAATGAGCAGTTCTTC TRBD2 TRBV4-1 many TRBJ2-1
CATSRDEHLKETQYF TGTGCCACCAGCAGAGATGAACACCTGAAAGAGACCCAGTACTTC . TRBV15 few TRBJ2-5
CASSQQGDYEQYF TGTGCCAGCAGCCAACAGGGGGACTACGAGCAGTACTTC TRBD1 TRBV6-1 few TRBJ2-7
CASSQGQDTGELFF TGTGCCAGCAGCCAAGGACAGGACACCGGGGAGCTGTTTTTT TRBD1 TRBV6-4 many TRBJ2-2